The source of this T cell receptor beta chain is a study of cytomegalovirus exposure and HLA in healthy donors. The study's findings and limits: The study put some 160 TCR beta chains on its list as cytomegalovirus-associated. A classifier reportedly called cytomegalovirus status with high sensitivity and specificity. In the 95 to 150 validation repertoires, under 95% of cluster scores exceeded 0, per a later analysis.

V lost 1 base, J lost 0 bases, and 8 bases stayed unmatched. CDR3 length: 19 residues. Germline V lookup: CDR1 LNHDA, CDR2 SQIVND (reference sequence). The protocol was immunoSEQ multiplex PCR, while the TCRdb copy is restricted to in-frame clones and leaves out a portion. The repertoire holds about 330,000 clones, with 75% to 90% as singletons. On this clone itself: Its antigen remains unknown.

The material sequenced was PBMCs. The source is a woman aged 25 to 39 in good health and CMV-seropositive. V and J are TRBV19 and TRBJ2-6; 8 positions agree with TRBD1. The CDR3 coding sequence is TGTGCCAGTAGTATAGTAAGGACAGGGTGGGCCTCTGGGGCCAACGTCCTGACTTTC. Its translation is CASSIVRTGWASGANVLTF.